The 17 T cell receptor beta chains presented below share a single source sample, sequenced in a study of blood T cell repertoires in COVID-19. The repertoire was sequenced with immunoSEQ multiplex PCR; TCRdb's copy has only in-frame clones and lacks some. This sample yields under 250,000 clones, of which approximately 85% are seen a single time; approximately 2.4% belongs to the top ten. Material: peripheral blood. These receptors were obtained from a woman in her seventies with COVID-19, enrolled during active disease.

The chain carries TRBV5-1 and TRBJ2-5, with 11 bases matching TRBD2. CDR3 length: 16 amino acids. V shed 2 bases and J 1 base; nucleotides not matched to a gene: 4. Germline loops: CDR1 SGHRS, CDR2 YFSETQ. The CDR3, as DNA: TGCGCCAGCAGCTTTTCACTAGCGGGGGCCCAAGAGACCCAGTACTTC. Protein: CASSFSLAGAQETQYF.

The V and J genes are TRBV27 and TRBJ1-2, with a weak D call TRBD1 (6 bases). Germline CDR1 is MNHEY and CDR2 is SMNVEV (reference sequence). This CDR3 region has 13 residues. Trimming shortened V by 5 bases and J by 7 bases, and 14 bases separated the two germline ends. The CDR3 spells CASSVQGFGGYTF. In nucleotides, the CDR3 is TGTGCCAGCAGTGTACAGGGATTCGGTGGCTACACCTTC.

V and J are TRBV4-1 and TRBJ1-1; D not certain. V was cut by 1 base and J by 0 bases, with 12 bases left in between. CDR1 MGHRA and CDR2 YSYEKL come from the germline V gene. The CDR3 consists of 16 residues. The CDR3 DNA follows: TGCGCCAGCAGCCAAGGGGAAGGGAGACTGAACACTGAAGCTTTCTTT. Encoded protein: CASSQGEGRLNTEAFF.

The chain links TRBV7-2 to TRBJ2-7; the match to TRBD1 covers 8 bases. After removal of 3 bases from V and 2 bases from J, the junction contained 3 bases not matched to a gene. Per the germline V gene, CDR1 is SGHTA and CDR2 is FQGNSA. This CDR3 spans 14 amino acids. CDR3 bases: TGTGCCAGCAGCTTCGTACAGGGGGCCTACGAGCAGTACTTC. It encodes CASSFVQGAYEQYF.

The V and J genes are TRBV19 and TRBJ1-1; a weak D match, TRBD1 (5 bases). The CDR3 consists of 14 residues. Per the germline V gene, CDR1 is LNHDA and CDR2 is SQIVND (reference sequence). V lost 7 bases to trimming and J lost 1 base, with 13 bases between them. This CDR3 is CASNLRQPNTEAFF. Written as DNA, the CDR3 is TGTGCCAGTAACCTAAGACAGCCGAACACTGAAGCTTTCTTT.

CDR3: CASSLVRGLIAGELFF. The CDR3 DNA is TGTGCCAGCAGCTTAGTCCGGGGACTGATAGCCGGGGAGCTGTTTTTT. This chain joins TRBV11-3 and TRBJ2-2, with D maybe TRBD2 (6 bases). V shed 1 base and J shed 6 bases, with 15 bases lying between them. The CDR3 consists of 16 residues. Germline assignment: CDR1 SGHNT and CDR2 YENEEA.

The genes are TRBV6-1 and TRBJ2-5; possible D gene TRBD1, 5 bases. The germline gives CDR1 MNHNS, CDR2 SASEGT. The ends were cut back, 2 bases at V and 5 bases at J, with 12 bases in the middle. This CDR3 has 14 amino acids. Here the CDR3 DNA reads TGTGCCAGCAGTGAATTAGGGGTCGGGGAGACCCAGTACTTC. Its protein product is CASSELGVGETQYF.

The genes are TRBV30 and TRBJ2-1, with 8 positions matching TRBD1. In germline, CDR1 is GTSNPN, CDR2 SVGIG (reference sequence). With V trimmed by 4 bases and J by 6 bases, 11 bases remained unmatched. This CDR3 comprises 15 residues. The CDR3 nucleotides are TGTGCCTGGAACAGGGGGAGTGTTTACGTCAATGAGCAGTTCTTC. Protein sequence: CAWNRGSVYVNEQFF.

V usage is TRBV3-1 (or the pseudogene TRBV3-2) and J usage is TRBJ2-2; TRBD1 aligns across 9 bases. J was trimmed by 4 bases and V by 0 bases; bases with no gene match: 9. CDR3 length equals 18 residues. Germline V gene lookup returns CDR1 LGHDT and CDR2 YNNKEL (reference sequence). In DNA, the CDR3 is TGTGCCAGCAGCCAAGACTCCCGGGGGACAGGGAGCACCGGGGAGCTGTTTTTT. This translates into CASSQDSRGTGSTGELFF.

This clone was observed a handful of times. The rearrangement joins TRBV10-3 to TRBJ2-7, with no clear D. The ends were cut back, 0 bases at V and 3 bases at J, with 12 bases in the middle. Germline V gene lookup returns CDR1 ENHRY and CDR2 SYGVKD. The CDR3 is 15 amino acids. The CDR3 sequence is CAISESTVRIYEQYF. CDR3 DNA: TGTGCCATCAGTGAGTCGACCGTCAGGATCTACGAGCAGTACTTC.

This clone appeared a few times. CDR3 sequence (DNA): TGTGCCAGCAGCTTAGATAATGCAGGGGGAGTCTCACCCCTCCACTTT. It yields the protein CASSLDNAGGVSPLHF. The chain employs TRBV11-3 and TRBJ1-6; 7 bases are shared with TRBD1. The CDR3 runs to 16 residues. Trimming cost V 0 bases and J 10 bases; bases outside gene matches: 9. Looked up from germline, CDR1 is SGHNT and CDR2 is YENEEA. Full variable domain (missing parts from reference TRBV11-3 and TRBJ1-6): EAGVVQSPRYKIIEKKQPVAFWCNPISGHNTLYWYLQNLGQGPELLIRYENEEAVDDSQLPKDRFSAERLKGVDSTLKIQPAELGDSAVYLCASSLDNAGGVSPLHFGNGTRLTVT.

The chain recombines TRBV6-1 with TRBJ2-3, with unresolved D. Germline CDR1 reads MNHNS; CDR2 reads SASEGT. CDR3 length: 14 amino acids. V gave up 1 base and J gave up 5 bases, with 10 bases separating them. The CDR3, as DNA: TGTGCCAGCAGTGAAGTGAGGCGCAGAGATACGCAGTATTTT. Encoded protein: CASSEVRRRDTQYF.

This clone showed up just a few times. CDR3 DNA sequence: TGTGCCAGTAGTATGGGACAGGTGGGCGAGCAGTACTTC. Translation: CASSMGQVGEQYF. The rearrangement uses TRBV19 and TRBJ2-7; 8 positions agree with TRBD1. The CDR3 is 13 residues long. Germline CDR1 LNHDA, CDR2 SQIVND (reference sequence). J gave up 6 bases and V 3 bases, and 4 bases lay outside the gene matches.

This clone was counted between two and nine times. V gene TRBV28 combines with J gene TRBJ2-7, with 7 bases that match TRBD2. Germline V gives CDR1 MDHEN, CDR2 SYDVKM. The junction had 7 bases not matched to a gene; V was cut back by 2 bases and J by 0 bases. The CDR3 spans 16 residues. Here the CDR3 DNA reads TGTGCCAGCAGTTTAGTTAGCGGGCGATACTCCTACGAGCAGTACTTC. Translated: CASSLVSGRYSYEQYF.

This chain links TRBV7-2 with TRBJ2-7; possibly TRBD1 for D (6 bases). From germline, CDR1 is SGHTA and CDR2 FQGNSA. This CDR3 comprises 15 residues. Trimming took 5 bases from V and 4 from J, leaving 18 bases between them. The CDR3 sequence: CASSAQMGAWYEQYF. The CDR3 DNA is TGTGCCAGCAGCGCCCAGATGGGGGCCTGGTACGAGCAGTACTTC.

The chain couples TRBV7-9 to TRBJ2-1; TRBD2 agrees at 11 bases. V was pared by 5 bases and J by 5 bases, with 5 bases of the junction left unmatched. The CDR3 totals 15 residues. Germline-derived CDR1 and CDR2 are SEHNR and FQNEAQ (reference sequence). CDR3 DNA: TGTGCCAGCAGCGCAGGACTAGCGGGTCACAATGAGCAGTTCTTC. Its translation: CASSAGLAGHNEQFF. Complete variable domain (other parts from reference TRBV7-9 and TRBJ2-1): DTGVSQNPRHKITKRGQNVTFRCDPISEHNRLYWYRQTLGQGPEFLTYFQNEAQLEKSRLLSDRFSAERPKGSFSTLEIQRTEQGDSAMYLCASSAGLAGHNEQFFGPGTRLTVL.

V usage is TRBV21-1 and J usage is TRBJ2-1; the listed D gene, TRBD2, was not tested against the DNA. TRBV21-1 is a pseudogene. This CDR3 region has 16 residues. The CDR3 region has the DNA TGTGCCAGCAGCAACCTACGGCCTGGGGAGGATTGGGAGCAGTTCTTC. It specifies CASSNLRPGEDWEQFF.